The TCR beta chain under discussion was sequenced for a study of immune evolution from preneoplasia to lung adenocarcinoma (dated by TCRdb to about 2021). Study-wide context: HLA loss of heterozygosity was found in about 6.7% of AIS, about 16% of MIA and about 32% of ADC lesions, and in no AAH lesions. The study profiled immune contexture across lung adenocarcinoma precursors and invasive adenocarcinoma using immune gene expression, TCR sequencing and multiplex immunofluorescence. Resected precursor lesions (AAH, AIS, MIA) and invasive adenocarcinomas were compared against paired morphologically normal lung tissue. The sample size depended on which specimens were available, not on a prior power calculation. The immune data were integrated with whole exome sequencing and methylation data from the same cohort of nodules. The overall cohort was made up of a few dozen patients with pulmonary nodules who had surgical resection. TCR sequencing data were obtained from 51 patients. It was reported in the study that about a hundred samples were used for TCR sequencing. Class I HLA alleles were inferred from exome data with POLYSOLVER, and allele-specific HLA loss was detected with LOHHLA.

At the junction V is shortened by 6 bases and J by 5 bases; bases outside the gene matches: 13. The CDR3 measures 16 amino acids from cysteine to phenylalanine. The only DNA kept is the CDR3, 48 bases in frame from the first base. From the germline V gene, CDR1 is SGHAT and CDR2 is FQNNGV. The full study reports these points: Compared with EGFR-mutant or double wild-type lesions, KRAS-mutant nodules had the highest T cell clonality. The highest top T cell clone frequencies were observed in normal lung, and a progressive decrease in top T cell clone frequencies appeared to occur from AAH through AIS, MIA and invasive adenocarcinoma. Clonality was highest in normal lung, while later-stage lesions appeared to have lower clonality but higher T cell density and diversity. The findings reflected association rather than direct causation, and larger cohorts with long-term follow-up and longitudinal biopsies were considered necessary. Because every patient came from Japan and China, how well the results apply to Western populations was uncertain.

This clone was detected once. No cognate antigen has been identified for it. Per-base quality was not reported, and no clone a single base away is much larger than it. The immunoSEQ hsTCRbeta Kit was used to sequence TCR beta CDR3 regions from DNA. The study's own analysis went as follows. TCR sequencing data were analysed with the ImmunoSEQ Analyzer. T cell clonality was defined as 1 minus Pielou's evenness, calculated on productive rearrangements. To measure T cell diversity, the inverse Simpson index was applied to productive templates. T cell density was defined as TCR beta template counts normalized to usable DNA, with usable DNA estimated by amplifying and sequencing housekeeping genes. Two-sided Kruskal-Wallis tests were used to compare TCR metrics between histologic stages. This is the immuneACCESS table as TCRdb keeps it, with only in-frame sequences that have V and J called. A part of the clones is gone; compared with another copy, unresolved V genes explain less than half, and the rest is unexplained. The V and J calls and clone size were taken over from that table, and D and trimming were inferred from the DNA. This sample holds about 26,000 clones; about 74% were observed only once. 5% to 7% of the sample lies in the top ten.

Between the mid-2010s and the late 2010s, the patients underwent resection in either Japan or China. Two lung cancer pathologists independently confirmed the histologic diagnosis of each case on H&E slides. Macro-dissection after pathologic assessment enriched premalignant or tumor cells for nucleic acid extraction. The AllPrep DNA/RNA FFPE Kit was used to isolate DNA from FFPE tissue. Source material: FFPE invasive lung adenocarcinoma tissue. The cell subset or site label for this specimen denotes: frankly invasive lung adenocarcinoma (ADC). The V and J genes are TRBV11-2 and TRBJ2-3; the central 8 bases match TRBD1. The origin of this receptor is a person in their 60s with invasive lung adenocarcinoma. Some clones in this sample may be carry-over from other donors' samples. The DNA reads TGTGCCAGCAGTTTCTCCGCAGGGGGCGGTAAAGATACGCAGTATTTT. Translated, it gives CASSFSAGGGKDTQYF.